This TCR beta chain was recorded in a study of prognosis after radiotherapy for stage I lung cancer. The genomic DNA TCR beta CDR3 region underwent two rounds of multiplex PCR. Gene-specific TRBV and TRBJ primers were used in PCR round one. TCRdb reprocessed the multiplex PCR reads via MiXCR and lists one record per CDR3 protein. The sample has 13,000 to 15,000 distinct CDR3 sequences, approximately 46% seen once. General study points: Samples before stereotactic body radiation therapy had more unique TCR clones (median about 9,200 versus 6,500).

Turning to this clonotype: Its cognate antigen is unknown.

V was shortened by 6 bases and J by 7 bases, with 12 bases between the two germline ends. Looked up from germline, CDR1 is SEHNR and CDR2 is FQNEAQ (reference sequence). The CDR3 totals 12 residues. All patients, having had no prior chemotherapy, radiotherapy or other malignancies, were node-negative on CT and PET/CT. The TCR sequence derives from a donor over 45 with non-small cell lung cancer. The sequences come from PBMCs, collected before or after stereotactic body radiation therapy (not recorded which). The chain links TRBV7-9 to TRBJ1-2; possibly TRBD1 for D (5 bases). In DNA form, the CDR3 reads TGTGCCAGCAGTTTCCCAGGGTTTGGCTACACCTTC. Translating it yields CASSFPGFGYTF.